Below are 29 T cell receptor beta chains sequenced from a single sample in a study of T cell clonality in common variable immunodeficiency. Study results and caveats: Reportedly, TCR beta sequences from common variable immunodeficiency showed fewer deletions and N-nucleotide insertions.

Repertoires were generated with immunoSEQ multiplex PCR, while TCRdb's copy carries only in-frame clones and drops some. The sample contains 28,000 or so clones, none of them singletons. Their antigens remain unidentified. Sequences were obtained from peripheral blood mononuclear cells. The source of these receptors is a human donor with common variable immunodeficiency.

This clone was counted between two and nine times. The DNA read from the CDR3 is TGTGCCAGCCCCGAGGGTGAG. Translation: CASPEGE. In full, the CDR3 reads CASPEGEQFF. This chain joins TRBV6-4 and TRBJ2-1, with D tentatively TRBD2 (5 bases). The CDR3 extends 3 residues past the end of the read, so its final part is completed from the germline J gene. Germline V lookup: CDR1 MRHNA, CDR2 SNTAGT. This CDR3 is 10 amino acids long. Trimming removed 8 bases from V and 9 bases from J, with 8 bases in between.

CDR3 bases read: TGTGCCAGCAGTCAGGACAGTGGCAATCAGCCC. Amino acids: CASSQDSGNQP. The whole CDR3 sequence reads CASSQDSGNQPQHF. J is TRBJ1-5 and V is TRBV2; D is possibly TRBD1 (6 bases). Read data end 3 residues before the CDR3 end; the end is taken from the germline J gene. This CDR3 comprises 14 residues. V was trimmed by 5 bases and J by 2 bases, leaving 10 bases between them. Germline CDR1 reads SNHLY; CDR2 reads FYNNEI.

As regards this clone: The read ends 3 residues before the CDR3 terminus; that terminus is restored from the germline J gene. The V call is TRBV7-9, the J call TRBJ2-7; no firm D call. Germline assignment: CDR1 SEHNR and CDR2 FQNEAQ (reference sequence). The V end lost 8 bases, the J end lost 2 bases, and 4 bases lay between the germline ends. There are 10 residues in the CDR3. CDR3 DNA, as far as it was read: TGTGCCAGCGGCACCTACGAG. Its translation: CASGTYE. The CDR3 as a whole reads CASGTYEQYF. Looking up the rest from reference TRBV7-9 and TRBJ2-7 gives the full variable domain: DTGVSQNPRHKITKRGQNVTFRCDPISEHNRLYWYRQTLGQGPEFLTYFQNEAQLEKSRLLSDRFSAERPKGSFSTLEIQRTEQGDSAMYLCASGTYEQYFGPGTRLTVT.

The covered CDR3 bases are TGTGCCCAAATAATGCGGGGGGCAGTTAGTCGGAACACCGGGGAG. This codes for CAQIMRGAVSRNTGE. The whole CDR3 protein reads CAQIMRGAVSRNTGELFF. This rearrangement joins TRBV30 to TRBJ2-2; 8 bases match TRBD2. The read ends 3 residues early relative to the CDR3; the germline J gene fills the gap. Germline CDR1 reads GTSNPN; CDR2 reads SVGIG (reference sequence). This CDR3 is built from 18 residues. V lost 8 bases and J lost 1; bases outside the gene matches: 18. The full variable domain, its missing parts supplied by reference TRBV30 and TRBJ2-2, is SQTIHQWPATLVQPVGSPLSLECTVEGTSNPNLYWYRQAAGRGLQLLFYSVGIGQISSEVPQNLSASRPQDRQFILSSKKLLLSDSGFYLCAQIMRGAVSRNTGELFFGEGSRLTVL.

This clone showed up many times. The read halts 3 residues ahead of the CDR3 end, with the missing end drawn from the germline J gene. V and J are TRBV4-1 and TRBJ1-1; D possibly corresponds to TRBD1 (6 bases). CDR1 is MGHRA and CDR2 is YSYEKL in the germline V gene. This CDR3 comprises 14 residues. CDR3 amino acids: CASSPMGQAAGAFF. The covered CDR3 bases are TGCGCCAGCAGCCCTATGGGACAAGCGGCGGGA.

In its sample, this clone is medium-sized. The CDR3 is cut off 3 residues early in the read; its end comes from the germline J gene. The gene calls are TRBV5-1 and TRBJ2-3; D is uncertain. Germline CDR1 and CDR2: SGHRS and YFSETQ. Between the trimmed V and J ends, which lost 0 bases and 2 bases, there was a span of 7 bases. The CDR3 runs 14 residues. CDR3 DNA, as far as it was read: TGCGCCAGCAGCTTGGGCCAGTTCACAGATACG. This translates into CASSLGQFTDT. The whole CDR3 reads CASSLGQFTDTQYF.

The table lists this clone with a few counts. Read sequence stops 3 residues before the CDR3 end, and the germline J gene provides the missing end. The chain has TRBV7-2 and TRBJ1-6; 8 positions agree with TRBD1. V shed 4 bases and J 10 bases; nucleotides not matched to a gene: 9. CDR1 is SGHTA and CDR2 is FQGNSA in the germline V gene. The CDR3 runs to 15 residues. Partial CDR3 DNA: TGTGCCAGCAGCTACGGGACAGGTTTGGGCTCACCC. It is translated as CASSYGTGLGSP. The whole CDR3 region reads CASSYGTGLGSPLHF.

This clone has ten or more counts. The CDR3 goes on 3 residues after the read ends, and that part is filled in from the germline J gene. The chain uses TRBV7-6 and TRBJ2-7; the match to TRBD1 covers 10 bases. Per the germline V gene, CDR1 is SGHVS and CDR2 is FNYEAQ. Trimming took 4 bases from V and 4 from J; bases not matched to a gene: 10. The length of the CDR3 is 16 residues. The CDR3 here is CASSSQTGTGAYEQYF. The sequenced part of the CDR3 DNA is TGTGCCAGCAGCTCACAAACCGGGACAGGGGCATACGAG.

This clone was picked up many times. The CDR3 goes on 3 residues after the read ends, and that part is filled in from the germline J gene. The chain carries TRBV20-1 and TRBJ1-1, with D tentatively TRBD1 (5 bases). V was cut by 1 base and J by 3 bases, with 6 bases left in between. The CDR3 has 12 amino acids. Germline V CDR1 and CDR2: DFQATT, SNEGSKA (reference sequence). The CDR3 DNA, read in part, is TGCAGTGCTAGAGGAGGGGACACTGAA. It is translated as CSARGGDTE. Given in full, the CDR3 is CSARGGDTEAFF.

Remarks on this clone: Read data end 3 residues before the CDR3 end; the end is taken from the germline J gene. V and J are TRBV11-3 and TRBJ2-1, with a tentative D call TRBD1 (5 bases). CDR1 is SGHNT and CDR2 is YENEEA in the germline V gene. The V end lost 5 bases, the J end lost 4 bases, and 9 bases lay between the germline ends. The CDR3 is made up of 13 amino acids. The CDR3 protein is CASSQDRYNEQFF. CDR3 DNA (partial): TGTGCCAGCAGCCAAGACAGATACAATGAG.

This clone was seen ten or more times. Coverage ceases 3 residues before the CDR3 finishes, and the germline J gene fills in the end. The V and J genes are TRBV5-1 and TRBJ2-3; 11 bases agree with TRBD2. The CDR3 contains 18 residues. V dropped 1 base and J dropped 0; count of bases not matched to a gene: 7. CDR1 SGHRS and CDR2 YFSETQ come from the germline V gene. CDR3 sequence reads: CASSLRLAGGLSTDTQYF. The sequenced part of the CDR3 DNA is TGCGCCAGCAGCTTGAGGCTAGCGGGGGGCCTTAGCACAGATACG.

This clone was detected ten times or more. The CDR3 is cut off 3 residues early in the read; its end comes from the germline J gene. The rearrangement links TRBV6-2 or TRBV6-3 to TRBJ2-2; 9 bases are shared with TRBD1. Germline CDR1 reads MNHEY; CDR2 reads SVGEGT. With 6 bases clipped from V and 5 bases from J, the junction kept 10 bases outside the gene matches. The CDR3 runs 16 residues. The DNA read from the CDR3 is TGTGCCAGCAGAAGTCATAAGGGACAGGGTACCGGGGAG. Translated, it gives CASRSHKGQGTGE. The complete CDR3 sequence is CASRSHKGQGTGELFF.

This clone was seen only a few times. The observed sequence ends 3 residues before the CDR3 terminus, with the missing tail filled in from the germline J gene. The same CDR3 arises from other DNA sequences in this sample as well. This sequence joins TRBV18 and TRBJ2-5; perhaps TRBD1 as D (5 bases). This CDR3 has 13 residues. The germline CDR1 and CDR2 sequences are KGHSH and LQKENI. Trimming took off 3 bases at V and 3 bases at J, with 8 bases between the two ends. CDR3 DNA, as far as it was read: TGTGCCAGCTCACCGGGGCAGAAAGAGACC. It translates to CASSPGQKET. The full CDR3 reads CASSPGQKETQYF.

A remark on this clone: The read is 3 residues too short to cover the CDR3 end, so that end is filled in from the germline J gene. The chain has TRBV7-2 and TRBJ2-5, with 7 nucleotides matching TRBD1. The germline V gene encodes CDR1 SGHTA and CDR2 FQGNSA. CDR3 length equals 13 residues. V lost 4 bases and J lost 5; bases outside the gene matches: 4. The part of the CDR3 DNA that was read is TGTGCCAGCAGCTCAGGGGGTATGGAGACC. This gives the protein CASSSGGMET. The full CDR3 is CASSSGGMETQYF.

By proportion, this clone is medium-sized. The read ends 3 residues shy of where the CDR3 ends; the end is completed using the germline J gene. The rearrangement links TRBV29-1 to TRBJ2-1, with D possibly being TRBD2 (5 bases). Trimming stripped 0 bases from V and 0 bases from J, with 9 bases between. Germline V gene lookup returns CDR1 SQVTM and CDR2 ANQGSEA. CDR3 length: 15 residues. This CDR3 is CSVEDRAASYNEQFF. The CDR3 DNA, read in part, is TGCAGCGTTGAAGATCGAGCGGCCTCCTACAATGAG.

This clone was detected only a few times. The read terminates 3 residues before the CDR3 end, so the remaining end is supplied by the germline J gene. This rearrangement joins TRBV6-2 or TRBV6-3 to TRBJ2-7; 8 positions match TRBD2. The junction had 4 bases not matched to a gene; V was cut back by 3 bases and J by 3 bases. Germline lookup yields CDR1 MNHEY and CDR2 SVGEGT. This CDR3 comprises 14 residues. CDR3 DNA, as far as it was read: TGTGCCAGCAGTTATCGGGCGGGGGGCTACGAG. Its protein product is CASSYRAGGYE. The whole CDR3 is CASSYRAGGYEQYF.

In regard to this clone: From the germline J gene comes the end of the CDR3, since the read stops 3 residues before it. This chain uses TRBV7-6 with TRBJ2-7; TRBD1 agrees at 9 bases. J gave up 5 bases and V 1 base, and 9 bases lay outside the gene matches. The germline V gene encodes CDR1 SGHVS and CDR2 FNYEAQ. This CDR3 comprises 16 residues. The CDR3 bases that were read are TGTGCCAGCAGCTTAGGGCCCTGGGGACAGGGCCACGAG. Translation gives CASSLGPWGQGHE. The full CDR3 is CASSLGPWGQGHEQYF.

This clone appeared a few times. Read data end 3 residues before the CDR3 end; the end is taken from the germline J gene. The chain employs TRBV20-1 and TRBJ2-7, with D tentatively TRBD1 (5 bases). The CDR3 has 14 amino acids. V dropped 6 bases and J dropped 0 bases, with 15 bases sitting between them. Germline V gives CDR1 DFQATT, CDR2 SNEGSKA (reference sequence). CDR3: CSAEVGQSSYEQYF. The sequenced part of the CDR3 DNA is TGCAGTGCAGAGGTGGGGCAGAGCTCCTACGAG.

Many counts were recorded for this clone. Incomplete CDR3 DNA: TGTGCCAGTAGTGGCCACTTCGGGGTCGAGGCGGGCGGC. Translated: CASSGHFGVEAGG. The entire CDR3 protein is CASSGHFGVEAGGYTF. The chain employs TRBV19 and TRBJ1-2, with D unclear. The CDR3 extends 3 residues past the end of the read, so its final part is completed from the germline J gene. The CDR3 spans 16 residues. Germline V gene lookup returns CDR1 LNHDA and CDR2 SQIVND (reference sequence).

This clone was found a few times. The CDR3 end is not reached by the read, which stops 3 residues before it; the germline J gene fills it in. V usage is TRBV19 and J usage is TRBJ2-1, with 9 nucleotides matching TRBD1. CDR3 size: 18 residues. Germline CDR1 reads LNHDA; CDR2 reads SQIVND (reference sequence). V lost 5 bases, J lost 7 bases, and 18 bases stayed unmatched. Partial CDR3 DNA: TGTGCCAGTAGTTCGGGGGCGGGGACAGGGAGGCTGAGGAATGAG. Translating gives CASSSGAGTGRLRNE. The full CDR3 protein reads CASSSGAGTGRLRNEQFF.

The covered CDR3 bases are TGTGCCTGGAGTGGGATCCGGGACAGGGCTTCGGGGGACTATTACGAG. It codes for CAWSGIRDRASGDYYE. The complete CDR3 protein is CAWSGIRDRASGDYYEQYF. This chain uses TRBV30 with TRBJ2-7, with 9 bases fitting TRBD1. The read terminates 3 residues before the CDR3 end, so the remaining end is supplied by the germline J gene. CDR1 GTSNPN and CDR2 SVGIG come from the germline V gene (reference sequence). CDR3 size: 19 residues. With 1 base clipped from V and 4 bases from J, the junction kept 20 bases outside the gene matches.

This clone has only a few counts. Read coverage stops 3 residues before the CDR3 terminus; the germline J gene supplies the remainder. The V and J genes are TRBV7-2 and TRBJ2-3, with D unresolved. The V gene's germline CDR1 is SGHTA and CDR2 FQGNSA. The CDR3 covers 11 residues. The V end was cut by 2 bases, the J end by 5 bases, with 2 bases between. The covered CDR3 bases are TGTGCCAGCAGCTTACAAGATACG. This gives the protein CASSLQDT. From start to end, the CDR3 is CASSLQDTQYF.

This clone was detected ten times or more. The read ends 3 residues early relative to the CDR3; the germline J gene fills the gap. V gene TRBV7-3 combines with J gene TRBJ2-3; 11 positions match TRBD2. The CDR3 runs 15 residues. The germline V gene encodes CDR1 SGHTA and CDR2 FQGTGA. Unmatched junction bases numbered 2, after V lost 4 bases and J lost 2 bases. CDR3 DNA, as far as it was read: TGTGCCAGCAGCTCTAGCGGGGGGCCCACAGATACG. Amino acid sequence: CASSSSGGPTDT. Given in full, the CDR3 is CASSSSGGPTDTQYF.

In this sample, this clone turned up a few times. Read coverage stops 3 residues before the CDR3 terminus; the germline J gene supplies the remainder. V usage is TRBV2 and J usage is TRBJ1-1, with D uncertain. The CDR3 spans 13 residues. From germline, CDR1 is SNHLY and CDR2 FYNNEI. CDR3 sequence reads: CASSELVSREAFF. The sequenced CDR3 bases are TGTGCCAGCAGTGAACTAGTGAGTCGGGAA.

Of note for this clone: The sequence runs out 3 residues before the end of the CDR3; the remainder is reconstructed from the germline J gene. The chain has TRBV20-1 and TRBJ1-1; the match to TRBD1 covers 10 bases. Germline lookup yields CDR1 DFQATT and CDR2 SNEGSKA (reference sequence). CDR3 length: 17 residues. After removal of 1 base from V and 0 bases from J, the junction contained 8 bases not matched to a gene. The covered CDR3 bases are TGCAGTGCTAGAGTAGCGGGACAGGGGTCGATGAACACTGAA. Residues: CSARVAGQGSMNTE. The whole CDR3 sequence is CSARVAGQGSMNTEAFF.

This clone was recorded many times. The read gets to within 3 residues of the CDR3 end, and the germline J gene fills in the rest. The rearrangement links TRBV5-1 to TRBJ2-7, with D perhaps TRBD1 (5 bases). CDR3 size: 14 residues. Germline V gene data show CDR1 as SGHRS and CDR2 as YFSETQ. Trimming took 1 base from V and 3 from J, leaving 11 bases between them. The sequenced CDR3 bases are TGCGCCAGCAGCTTGAACGACAGAGGCTACGAG. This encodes CASSLNDRGYE. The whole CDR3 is CASSLNDRGYEQYF.

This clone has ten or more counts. CDR3 bases read: TGTGCCAGCTCACCTCTAGTTGACAGGTTGAATGAG. It encodes CASSPLVDRLNE. The full CDR3 is CASSPLVDRLNEQFF. The chain is built from TRBV18 and TRBJ2-1; tentative D call: TRBD1 (6 bases). The read terminates 3 residues ahead of where the CDR3 ends, so the germline J gene completes it. The germline V gene has CDR1 KGHSH and CDR2 LQKENI. V was trimmed by 3 bases and J by 7 bases, leaving 16 bases between them. CDR3 length: 15 residues.

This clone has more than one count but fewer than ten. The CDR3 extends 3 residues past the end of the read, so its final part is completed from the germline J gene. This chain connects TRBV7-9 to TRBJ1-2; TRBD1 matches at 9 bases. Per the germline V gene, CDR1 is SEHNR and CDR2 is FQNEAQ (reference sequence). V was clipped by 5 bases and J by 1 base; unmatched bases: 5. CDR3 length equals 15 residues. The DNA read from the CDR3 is TGTGCCAGCAGCCCGCAGACAGGGGGTAACTATGGC. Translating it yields CASSPQTGGNYG. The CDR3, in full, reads CASSPQTGGNYGYTF.

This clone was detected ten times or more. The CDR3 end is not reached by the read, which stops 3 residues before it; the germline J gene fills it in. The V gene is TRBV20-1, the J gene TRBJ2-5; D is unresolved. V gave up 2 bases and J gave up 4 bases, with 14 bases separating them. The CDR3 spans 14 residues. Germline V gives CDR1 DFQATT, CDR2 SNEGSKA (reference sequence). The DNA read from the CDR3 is TGCAGTGCTAGATGGCCCTCAACCCCAGAGACC. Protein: CSARWPSTPET. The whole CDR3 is CSARWPSTPETQYF.